The clone carrying this TCR beta chain appeared many times. Its antigen is still unknown. Germline V gene sequence: CDR1 SGHVS, CDR2 FQNEAQ. Trimming at V came to 1 base and at J to 10 bases, leaving 9 bases not matched to a gene. There are 14 residues in the CDR3. These data come from a study of T-cell reconstitution after alpha-beta-depleted transplantation in children. Unique molecular identifiers were built into the TCRbeta library. In TCRdb, the PCR reads were re-called with MiXCR into one record per CDR3 protein. The profile covers 220,000 or so distinct CDR3 sequences, with 6.5% to 10% appearing a single time and 6.3% taken by the ten largest. Study findings and constraints: A year post-transplant, T-cell counts and diversity derived mostly from newly produced T cells. The study traced high day-60 TCRbeta diversity in some patients to surviving recipient T cells and thymic progenitors. At around two months after transplant, the alpha-beta T cells were reportedly derived from several hundred expanded clones that came from non-depleted graft cells.

The receptor comes from a male patient younger than 18 who had a stem cell transplant for acute lymphoblastic leukemia, so the T cells may come from the graft donor. Sequenced here: PBMCs, mostly from graft donor cells, sampled 180 days after TCRalphabeta/CD19-depleted stem cell transplant. The chain joins TRBV7-8 to TRBJ2-5; 7 bases match TRBD2. CDR3 sequence: CASSLVGGRGDQYF. The CDR3 bases are TGTGCCAGCAGCTTAGTGGGCGGGAGAGGAGACCAGTACTTC.